A selection of T cell receptor beta chains follows, all from one sample in a study of shared clonotypes between healthy human individuals. Here immunoSEQ multiplex PCR was the method, and the copy in TCRdb shows in-frame clones only, minus some. The sample holds fewer than 600,000 clones, 75% to 85% seen once. Sequenced sample: PBMCs. The receptor set was obtained from a woman aged 40 to 49 in good health. Some clones in this sample may be carry-over from other donors' samples. Both conserved end residues are part of each CDR3. D genes are given only for firm matches. Expanded clones are given a class, and other clones once, few, many or no size at all.

d_gene	abundance	v_gene	j_gene	CDR3aa	CDR3nt
TRBD1	NA	TRBV5-1	TRBJ2-2	CASSLASRDRGHGELFF	TGCGCCAGCAGCTTGGCGTCCCGGGACAGGGGGCACGGGGAGCTGTTTTTT
TRBD2	NA	TRBV27	TRBJ2-7	CASSLPAGVIYEQYF	TGTGCCAGCAGTTTGCCAGCGGGAGTTATCTACGAGCAGTACTTC
TRBD2	NA	TRBV11-2	TRBJ2-5	CASSPQLAVQETQYF	TGTGCCAGCAGCCCCCAGCTAGCGGTCCAAGAGACCCAGTACTTC
NA	few	TRBV5-1	TRBJ2-3	CASSLVPQTATDTQYF	TGCGCCAGCAGCTTGGTCCCTCAGACAGCCACAGATACGCAGTATTTT
NA	NA	TRBV4-1	TRBJ2-5	CASSQLPGPRGQETQYF	TGCGCCAGCAGCCAGCTCCCGGGCCCTAGGGGCCAAGAGACCCAGTACTTC
NA	NA	TRBV5-1	TRBJ2-1	CASSLSSGVDNEQFF	TGCGCCAGCAGCTTGTCCTCGGGAGTCGACAATGAGCAGTTCTTC
NA	NA	TRBV9	TRBJ1-1	CASSTAVNTEAFF	TGTGCCAGCAGCACGGCAGTGAACACTGAAGCTTTCTTT
NA	NA	TRBV2	TRBJ2-1	CASSFNTREIGYNEQFF	TGTGCCAGCAGTTTCAATACCCGGGAGATCGGCTACAATGAGCAGTTCTTC
TRBD2	NA	TRBV11-2	TRBJ2-3	CASSLDAAGPTDTQYF	TGTGCCAGCAGCTTAGACGCAGCGGGACCCACAGATACGCAGTATTTT
NA	NA	TRBV29-1	TRBJ2-1	CSVNFPANNEQFF	TGCAGCGTTAATTTCCCGGCTAACAATGAGCAGTTCTTC
NA	NA	TRBV4-3	TRBJ2-3	CASSQDFLSTQYF	TGCGCCAGCAGCCAAGATTTTCTGTCAACGCAGTATTTT
NA	NA	TRBV2	TRBJ2-6	CASSEAPGLGPRRHPGANVLTF	TGTGCCAGCAGTGAAGCGCCCGGACTGGGTCCAAGAAGGCACCCTGGGGCCAACGTCCTGACTTTC
NA	few	TRBV14	TRBJ2-5	CASSRPVETQYF	TGTGCCAGCAGCAGACCGGTGGAGACCCAGTACTTC
TRBD1	NA	TRBV7-3	TRBJ1-2	CASSEGQGYGYTF	TGTGCCAGCAGCGAGGGACAGGGGTATGGCTACACCTTC
TRBD1	once	TRBV4-2	TRBJ2-3	CASARDRGSTDTQYF	TGTGCCAGCGCCCGAGACAGGGGGAGCACAGATACGCAGTATTTT
TRBD2	NA	TRBV27	TRBJ2-7	CASSPTSGPTYEQYF	TGTGCCAGCAGTCCGACTAGCGGGCCTACCTACGAGCAGTACTTC
TRBD2	once	TRBV7-9	TRBJ2-7	CASSRTSGKDYEQYF	TGTGCCAGCAGCCGGACTAGCGGGAAGGACTACGAGCAGTACTTC
NA	once	TRBV14	TRBJ2-2	CASSPVGSTGELFF	TGTGCCAGCAGCCCAGTGGGGAGCACCGGGGAGCTGTTTTTT
NA	NA	TRBV19	TRBJ1-4	CASSVFGGRSEKLFF	TGTGCCAGTAGTGTCTTCGGGGGGCGCAGTGAAAAACTGTTTTTT
NA	NA	TRBV9	TRBJ2-3	CASSVGSWGGADTQYF	TGTGCCAGCAGCGTAGGTTCCTGGGGTGGGGCAGATACGCAGTATTTT
TRBD1	NA	TRBV5-1	TRBJ2-7	CASSRTGGVVQYF	TGCGCCAGCAGCCGGACAGGGGGCGTAGTGCAGTACTTC
NA	NA	TRBV28	TRBJ1-5	CASSPSLGANQPQHF	TGTGCCAGCAGTCCCTCGTTGGGGGCGAATCAGCCCCAGCATTTT
NA	few	TRBV25-1	TRBJ2-5	CASGGRGKETQYF	TGTGCCAGCGGGGGGCGCGGAAAAGAGACCCAGTACTTC
NA	NA	TRBV5-1	TRBJ2-5	CASSLVETQYF	TGCGCCAGCAGCTTGGTTGAGACCCAGTACTTC
NA	NA	TRBV27	TRBJ2-2	CASSLTIERSGWAGELFF	TGTGCCAGCAGTTTAACCATTGAAAGGTCGGGATGGGCCGGGGAGCTGTTTTTT
NA	NA	TRBV9	TRBJ2-5	CASSVDPESGETQYF	TGTGCCAGCAGCGTAGACCCGGAATCAGGGGAGACCCAGTACTTC
NA	once	TRBV18	TRBJ2-1	CASSLSQGRNEQFF	TGTGCCAGCTCACTTTCCCAGGGTCGCAATGAGCAGTTCTTC
NA	NA	TRBV10-2	TRBJ2-2	CASSEGPSEITGELFF	TGCGCCAGCAGTGAGGGTCCTAGCGAGATCACCGGGGAGCTGTTTTTT
NA	NA	TRBV19	TRBJ2-3	CASKPYSPTDTQYF	TGTGCCAGCAAACCATACAGCCCCACAGATACGCAGTATTTT